This T cell receptor (beta chain) was sequenced during a study of T cells in Graves' hyperthyroidism and ophthalmopathy. This CDR3 region has 15 residues. Germline V gene lookup returns CDR1 MNHEY and CDR2 SVGAGI. V lost 2 bases to trimming and J lost 1 base; unmatched junction nucleotides: 3. There were TCR beta CDR3 regions amplified from RNA transcripts. The TCR CDR3 was amplified in a first-round RT-PCR using the HTBI primer set. TCRdb re-called the multiplex PCR reads through MiXCR, storing one row per CDR3 protein. This table has hundreds of thousands of distinct CDR3 sequences, about a sixth appearing once.

This clonotype was obtained from a woman aged 40 to 50 with Graves' ophthalmopathy. Source material: blood. The chain couples TRBV6-5 to TRBJ1-1; the match to TRBD1 covers 8 bases. The CDR3 nucleotides are TGTGCCAGCAGTTACGGGGGGACAGGGAACACTGAAGCTTTCTTT. It yields the protein CASSYGGTGNTEAFF.